This TCR beta chain was captured by sequencing in a study of read filtering for tumor transcriptome and immune sequencing (dated by TCRdb to 2020 to 2021). In terms of the full investigation: The cohort consisted of some 17 male and some 15 female patients, with a mean age of roughly 66 years and an age range of 47 to 80. One of the main goals was to work out a read-filtering strategy for immune repertoire data, in particular whether clonotypes backed by only a single read should be removed. By revised international staging, roughly eight patients were R-ISS I, 16 were R-ISS II and 7 were R-ISS III. After DNase treatment, whole-transcriptome libraries were prepared with the TruSeq RNA Access Library Prep Kit. TCR-region mapped reads per sample ranged from about 3.5 to 11 million with IR-seq versus only about 80 to 1,300 with RNA-seq. Using the same bone marrow samples, the study compared TCR repertoires obtained by targeted immune repertoire sequencing with those obtained by bulk whole-transcriptome sequencing.

Study-level results and caveats: The sorted CD138-negative fraction was not purified T cells but a mixed bone marrow immune population. Compared with RNA-seq, IR-seq captured clonotypes at much greater depth and more reliably, and a smaller IR-seq throughput was enough to identify most of the shared clonotypes. The correlation between IR-seq and RNA-seq shared clonotype proportions rose when single-read clonotypes were removed. In IR-seq, approximately 80% of clonotypes but 3% to 4.5% of total reads were represented by single-read clonotypes, whereas in RNA-seq, 60% to 75% of clonotypes and around 45% of reads were represented by single-read clonotypes.

Worth noting for this clonotype: The antigen this receptor binds is unknown. The CDR3 does not close with the conserved phenylalanine or tryptophan, likely indicating a read error.

Reading the germline V gene (reference sequence) gives CDR1 GTSNPN and CDR2 SVGIG. Including both end residues, the CDR3 is 12 amino acids long. Only the CDR3 part of the read is kept: 36 bases, read in frame from the first base. V sheds 0 bases and J sheds 6 bases, leaving 6 bases between their ends. TCR libraries were constructed from about 400 ng RNA using the Immunoverse kit, and molecular barcoded adaptors covering alpha/delta and beta/gamma chains were employed. The same RNA used for transcriptome sequencing was used for TCR library preparation. Sequencing of TCR libraries was carried out on an Illumina HiSeq 4000 with 2 x 150 cycles. In the paper's pipeline: With MiXCR, TCR reads were aligned to human V, D, J and C references and assembled into CDR3 clonotypes, with quality filtering and error correction included. The tcR package in R was used to analyze clonotype counts and gene usage diversity. For inspection of raw mapping reads, RNA-seq reads were mapped by STAR aligner version 2.5.3a onto GRCh37 of the human genome. To test how sequencing depth affected the clonotypes detected, IR-seq fastq files were randomly downsampled with Seqtk 1.3. Using fastp trimming at Q25 and MiXCR clonotype assembly, TCRdb reanalyzed the public sequencing data and kept in-frame beta chains. Here each entry gathers all rows of one CDR3 protein and keeps the most common genes and DNA. It is TCRdb's table, rather than the study itself, that gives the V and J calls and clone size. The sample profile shows tens of thousands of distinct CDR3 sequences; 13% to 15% of them were found once. The top ten hold 5.5% to 8% of the sample.

Each patient had bone marrow sampled at the time of active disease. Ficoll-Hypaque density gradient centrifugation was used to isolate bone marrow mononuclear cells. To remove myeloma plasma cells, the cells were labeled with CD138 magnetic microbeads on a MACS separator, and CD138-negative cells were then collected by negative selection. Flow cytometry on an Attune NxT with CD138 antibodies was used to check the purity of the isolated cells. Total RNA was extracted with TRIzol reagent and quantified with a NanoDrop spectrophotometer. Paired RNA-seq and IR-seq were performed on the CD138-negative bone marrow sample of each patient.

This clonotype was sampled from a donor aged 40 or older with multiple myeloma. The chain is encoded by TRBV30 joined to TRBJ1-5, with the D segment identity uncertain. Sequencing was performed on a population of CD138-negative cells sorted from bone marrow. This sample's cell subset or site label indicates: bone marrow mononuclear cells depleted of CD138+ plasma/myeloma cells by negative magnetic selection. This receptor carries the CDR3 CAWSVQAQPQHL. The DNA reads as follows: TGTGCCTGGAGTGTACAAGCTCAGCCCCAGCATCTT.